These T cell receptor beta chains were read from a single sample in a study of T cells after posttransplantation cyclophosphamide. Produced via immunoSEQ multiplex PCR; TCRdb's table is partial and in-frame only. This sample has 44,000 or so clones, each found more than once. Sequencing was done on a sample of PBMCs. The origin of the receptors is a man between 35 and 55 years old in good health, CMV-negative, and a related stem cell transplant donor. Both conserved end residues are part of each CDR3. The D gene is left open where the match is weak. Clone sizes are given selectively: once, few, many, or a class where the clone is expanded.

j_gene | d_gene | v_gene | abundance | CDR3aa | CDR3nt
TRBJ2-7 | TRBD2 | TRBV7-2 | many | CASSQGLAFAPSYEQYF | TGTGCCAGCAGCCAAGGACTAGCTTTCGCCCCCTCCTACGAGCAGTACTTC
TRBJ2-3 | TRBD2 | TRBV14 | many | CASSRSGRTQYF | TGTGCCAGCAGCCGTAGCGGGAGGACGCAGTATTTT
TRBJ2-7 | - | TRBV4-2 | few | CASSQDTRGNQNEQYF | TGTGCCAGCAGCCAAGATACTCGCGGGAATCAGAACGAGCAGTACTTC
TRBJ1-3 | - | TRBV19 | many | CASKSRQVSGNTIYF | TGTGCCAGTAAAAGCCGACAGGTCTCTGGAAACACCATATATTTT
TRBJ2-3 | - | TRBV7-9 | many | CASSVTQGSDTQYF | TGTGCCAGCAGCGTGACACAGGGTTCAGATACGCAGTATTTT
TRBJ2-2 | TRBD2 | TRBV19 | many | CASLRGSSFTGELFF | TGTGCCAGTTTGCGCGGGAGCAGTTTCACCGGGGAGCTGTTTTTT
TRBJ2-1 | TRBD1 | TRBV4-3 | many | CASSPTGFDEQFF | TGCGCCAGCAGCCCGACAGGGTTCGATGAGCAGTTCTTC
TRBJ1-1 | TRBD1 | TRBV6-6 | few | CASSNRGEGAFF | TGTGCCAGCAGTAACAGGGGGGAGGGAGCTTTCTTT
TRBJ2-5 | TRBD1 | TRBV19 | many | CASSQFRTGGGETQYF | TGTGCCAGTAGCCAATTCCGGACAGGGGGAGGAGAGACCCAGTACTTC
TRBJ2-1 | - | TRBV19 | many | CASTGDEQFF | TGTGCCAGTACCGGGGATGAGCAGTTCTTC
TRBJ2-7 | TRBD2 | TRBV28 | many | CASSLITSGGTYEQYF | TGTGCCAGCAGTTTAATAACTAGCGGGGGTACCTACGAGCAGTACTTC
TRBJ2-7 | - | TRBV5-6 | many | CASSLQQFLSEQYF | TGTGCCAGCAGCTTGCAACAGTTCCTTTCCGAGCAGTACTTC
TRBJ2-5 | TRBD1 | TRBV7-2 | - | CASSFTPGTGRETQYF | TGTGCCAGCAGCTTCACCCCCGGGACAGGGAGGGAGACCCAGTACTTC
TRBJ2-2 | - | TRBV2 | many | CASSATGNTGELFF | TGTGCCAGCAGTGCAACAGGGAACACCGGGGAGCTGTTTTTT
TRBJ2-5 | TRBD2 | TRBV29-1 | many | CSVEPSGAQETQYF | TGCAGCGTTGAACCTAGCGGAGCTCAAGAGACCCAGTACTTC
TRBJ1-3 | TRBD1 | TRBV19 | many | CASTSGTGPLSGNTIYF | TGTGCCAGTACATCCGGGACAGGGCCTTTGTCTGGAAACACCATATATTTT
TRBJ2-7 | - | TRBV5-1 | many | CASSLEWRQGGEQYF | TGCGCCAGCAGCTTGGAGTGGCGTCAGGGAGGCGAGCAGTACTTC
TRBJ2-7 | TRBD1 | TRBV5-4 | many | CASSSAGTGNYEQYF | TGTGCCAGCAGCTCGGCCGGGACAGGGAACTACGAGCAGTACTTC
TRBJ2-1 | TRBD1 | TRBV19 | many | CASSERTGNEQFF | TGTGCCAGTAGTGAGCGGACAGGGAATGAGCAGTTCTTC
TRBJ2-1 | - | TRBV27 | many | CASSVHRGEQFF | TGTGCCAGCAGTGTCCACAGAGGGGAGCAGTTCTTC
TRBJ1-5 | - | TRBV2 | many | CASSGSRGRNQPQHF | TGTGCCAGCAGTGGGAGCAGGGGCCGCAATCAGCCCCAGCATTTT
TRBJ2-3 | - | TRBV28 | many | CASSFPLLSLTSTDTQYF | TGTGCCAGCAGTTTCCCCCTCCTCTCCCTTACTAGCACAGATACGCAGTATTTT